The next 23 T cell receptor beta chains were all read from a single sample in a study of shared clonotypes between healthy human individuals. Some clones are missing from TCRdb's copy, which holds only in-frame ones; the method was immunoSEQ multiplex PCR. Of some 1,900,000 clones detected, approximately 94% appear once; the ten largest clones hold 1.2%. The naive CD8 fraction comprised CD45RO-negative cells positively selected for CCR7 and excluded terminally differentiated effector memory CD45RA+ cells. The sample taken for sequencing was naive CD8+ T cells sorted from blood. The receptors here all came from a man aged 18 to 35 in good health.

The chain employs TRBV7-9 and TRBJ2-7, with 8 bases matching TRBD1. The germline gives CDR1 SEHNR, CDR2 FQNEAQ (reference sequence). This CDR3 has 15 residues. The V gene end was trimmed by 3 bases and the J gene end by 3 bases; junction bases not matched to a gene: 7. The DNA of the CDR3 is TGTGCCAGCAGCTTGGGGACAGGCAAGAACTACGAGCAGTACTTC. This codes for CASSLGTGKNYEQYF.

The CDR3 spells CASSLTDSSGGYTF. In nucleotides, the CDR3 is TGTGCCAGCAGCCTAACCGACTCTTCTGGGGGCTACACCTTC. This chain uses TRBV7-9 with TRBJ1-2; the D is unclear. Germline V gene data show CDR1 as SEHNR and CDR2 as FQNEAQ (reference sequence). This CDR3 comprises 14 residues. With 5 bases removed from V and 8 bases from J, the gap between germline ends came to 18 bases.

The CDR3 sequence: CASSDGSSLRADTQYF. For the CDR3, the DNA is TGCGCCAGCAGTGATGGTTCTAGCCTTCGAGCAGATACGCAGTATTTT. V gene TRBV10-1 combines with J gene TRBJ2-3; a possible D gene is TRBD2 (5 bases). CDR3 length: 16 residues. Trimming pared 3 bases from V and 4 bases from J, leaving 17 bases between. The germline gives CDR1 WNHNN, CDR2 SYGVQD (reference sequence).

This sequence joins TRBV29-1 and TRBJ2-3; 9 bases match TRBD1. The CDR3 contains 13 residues. V shed 7 bases and J 2 bases; nucleotides not matched to a gene: 4. Germline CDR1 and CDR2: SQVTM and ANQGSEA. CDR3 nucleotides: TGCAGCGCCAGGACAGGGGACACAGATACGCAGTATTTT. It encodes CSARTGDTDTQYF.

This clone was detected only a few times. Other DNA sequences of this sample code for an identical CDR3. The chain employs TRBV5-1 and TRBJ2-1, with D possibly TRBD1 on 6 matching bases. V lost 0 bases, J lost 2 bases, and 9 bases lay in between. CDR3 size: 15 residues. Germline V CDR1 and CDR2: SGHRS, YFSETQ. The CDR3 is CASSLVGGPYNEQFF. CDR3 coding DNA: TGCGCCAGCAGCTTGGTTGGGGGCCCCTACAATGAGCAGTTCTTC.

Comments on this clone: Other DNA sequences of this sample code for an identical CDR3. The chain joins TRBV19 to TRBJ1-1; TRBD1 aligns across 7 bases. Germline V lookup: CDR1 LNHDA, CDR2 SQIVND (reference sequence). Germline trimming cut 3 bases from V and 1 base from J; bases unmatched to any gene: 5. This CDR3 spans 15 amino acids. The CDR3, as DNA: TGTGCCAGTAGTATTTCCGGGACAGCGAACACTGAAGCTTTCTTT. Its translation: CASSISGTANTEAFF.

The rearrangement links TRBV25-1 to TRBJ2-1; D is unclear. The CDR3 length is 13 residues. V was shortened by 3 bases and J by 5 bases, with 8 bases between the two germline ends. Germline loops: CDR1 MGHDK, CDR2 SYGVNS. The CDR3: CASSDLADNEQFF. The CDR3 coding sequence is TGTGCCAGCAGTGACCTCGCGGACAATGAGCAGTTCTTC.

CDR3 residues: CASRLRGQAYEQYF. CDR3 bases: TGTGCCAGCAGGTTAAGGGGACAAGCCTACGAGCAGTACTTC. The chain joins TRBV27 to TRBJ2-7; perhaps TRBD1 as D (6 bases). Deletions cut 6 bases from V and 2 bases from J, with 14 bases between. The germline gives CDR1 MNHEY, CDR2 SMNVEV (reference sequence). The CDR3 is 14 amino acids.

The V gene is TRBV9, the J gene TRBJ2-2; D is undetermined. The CDR3 is made up of 14 amino acids. V was clipped by 4 bases and J by 7 bases, with 14 bases between them. Germline V CDR1 and CDR2: SGDLS, YYNGEE. CDR3 amino acids: CASSSSSGHGELFF. As DNA, the CDR3 is TGTGCCAGCAGCTCCTCCTCCGGCCACGGGGAGCTGTTTTTT.

The V and J genes are TRBV27 and TRBJ2-7; D gene unclear. V was cut by 3 bases and J by 0 bases, with 9 bases left in between. The CDR3 covers 14 residues. Germline V gene sequence: CDR1 MNHEY, CDR2 SMNVEV (reference sequence). The CDR3 DNA reads TGTGCCAGCAGTTTCGCGGCAAGCTCCTACGAGCAGTACTTC. Translated: CASSFAASSYEQYF.

This chain connects TRBV11-2 to TRBJ2-1; D is undetermined. The CDR3 has 13 residues. Germline CDR1 reads SGHAT; CDR2 reads FQNNGV. V was cut by 1 base and J by 7 bases, with 8 bases left in between. CDR3 in DNA: TGTGCCAGCAGCTTAGTTGAGTCGAATGAGCAGTTCTTC. It yields the protein CASSLVESNEQFF. Full variable domain (outside the CDR3, taken from reference TRBV11-2 and TRBJ2-1): EAGVAQSPRYKIIEKRQSVAFWCNPISGHATLYWYQQILGQGPKLLIQFQNNGVVDDSQLPKDRFSAERLKGVDSTLKIQPAKLEDSAVYLCASSLVESNEQFFGPGTRLTVL.

The chain carries TRBV30 and TRBJ1-1; tentatively, D is TRBD1 (5 bases). Trimming took 2 bases from V and 10 from J, leaving 17 bases between them. From germline, CDR1 is GTSNPN and CDR2 SVGIG (reference sequence). This CDR3 comprises 13 residues. The chain's CDR3 is CAWSLGPSGSAFF. The CDR3, as DNA: TGTGCCTGGAGTCTGGGACCTAGCGGCTCAGCTTTCTTT. Complete variable domain (other parts from reference TRBV30 and TRBJ1-1): SQTIHQWPATLVQPVGSPLSLECTVEGTSNPNLYWYRQAAGRGLQLLFYSVGIGQISSEVPQNLSASRPQDRQFILSSKKLLLSDSGFYLCAWSLGPSGSAFFGQGTRLTVV.

The chain combines TRBV7-9 with TRBJ2-5, with D possibly matching TRBD2 (5 bases). Germline V gene data show CDR1 as SEHNR and CDR2 as FQNEAQ (reference sequence). Trimming took 0 bases from V and 4 from J, leaving 12 bases between them. The CDR3 is 15 amino acids. The CDR3 protein is CASSLALGLPETQYF. Written as DNA, the CDR3 is TGTGCCAGCAGCTTAGCGCTAGGACTCCCAGAGACCCAGTACTTC.

This chain joins TRBV27 and TRBJ2-1, with 11 positions matching TRBD1. Germline V gene data show CDR1 as MNHEY and CDR2 as SMNVEV (reference sequence). Trimming at V came to 4 bases and at J to 8 bases, leaving 7 bases not matched to a gene. The CDR3 length is 15 residues. The CDR3 spells CASSSGQGAIDEQFF. The DNA for the CDR3 is TGTGCCAGCAGTTCCGGACAGGGGGCGATTGATGAGCAGTTCTTC.

In its sample, this clone was seen once. The chain employs TRBV7-6 and TRBJ2-1, with 7 bases identical to TRBD2. The CDR3 totals 15 residues. Trimming at V came to 5 bases and at J to 2 bases, leaving 6 bases not matched to a gene. Germline CDR1 is SGHVS and CDR2 is FNYEAQ. This CDR3 is CASSPVGGTYNEQFF. CDR3 in DNA: TGTGCCAGCAGCCCAGTGGGGGGGACCTACAATGAGCAGTTCTTC.

The chain employs TRBV7-8 and TRBJ2-2; TRBD2 aligns across 13 bases. The CDR3 has 15 residues. The germline CDR1 and CDR2 sequences are SGHVS and FQNEAQ. Germline trimming cut 5 bases from V and 5 bases from J; bases unmatched to any gene: 2. In DNA form, the CDR3 reads TGTGCCAGCAGCGGACTAGCGGGAGTTACCGGGGAGCTGTTTTTT. Protein: CASSGLAGVTGELFF.

This sequence joins TRBV30 and TRBJ1-5; D is perhaps TRBD1 (6 bases). Germline CDR1 and CDR2: GTSNPN and SVGIG (reference sequence). V was clipped by 0 bases and J by 3 bases, with 12 bases between them. The CDR3 is 15 residues long. The CDR3, as DNA: TGTGCCTGGAGTGTGGGAGACAGGAACAATCAGCCCCAGCATTTT. Its protein is CAWSVGDRNNQPQHF.

This chain links TRBV27 with TRBJ1-2; maybe TRBD1 (5 bases). V was clipped by 0 bases and J by 4 bases, with 15 bases between them. Germline values: CDR1 MNHEY, CDR2 SMNVEV (reference sequence). The CDR3 has 16 amino acids. This CDR3 reads CASSLSSTGFLYGYTF. Here the CDR3 DNA reads TGTGCCAGCAGTTTATCGTCTACAGGTTTCCTCTATGGCTACACCTTC.

The chain employs TRBV7-2 and TRBJ2-1; 7 nucleotides align to TRBD1. The CDR3 has 17 amino acids. Germline trimming cut 4 bases from V and 0 bases from J; bases unmatched to any gene: 9. Germline loops: CDR1 SGHTA, CDR2 FQGNSA. The CDR3 here is CASSSNYRDSSYNEQFF. CDR3 sequence (DNA): TGTGCCAGCAGCTCGAATTACAGGGACAGCTCCTACAATGAGCAGTTCTTC.

As concerns this clone: The same CDR3 also results from other DNA sequences found in this sample. The chain is built from TRBV27 and TRBJ2-7; 7 bases are a match to TRBD1. The CDR3 is made up of 13 amino acids. After removal of 2 bases from V and 4 bases from J, the junction contained 2 bases not matched to a gene. Germline CDR1 MNHEY, CDR2 SMNVEV (reference sequence). The CDR3 DNA reads as TGTGCCAGCAGTTTAAGACAGGGTTACGAGCAGTACTTC. This sequence encodes CASSLRQGYEQYF.

The chain couples TRBV5-1 to TRBJ2-7, with D possibly being TRBD2 (7 bases). The CDR3 is 15 amino acids. V was trimmed by 2 bases and J by 2 bases, leaving 14 bases between them. CDR1 is SGHRS, CDR2 YFSETQ, per germline. Written as DNA, the CDR3 is TGCGCCAGCAGCTTCGCGGGGGCCTCTACCTACGAGCAGTACTTC. Protein sequence: CASSFAGASTYEQYF. Complete variable domain (other parts from reference TRBV5-1 and TRBJ2-7): KAGVTQTPRYLIKTRGQQVTLSCSPISGHRSVSWYQQTPGQGLQFLFEYFSETQRNKGNFPGRFSGRQFSNSRSEMNVSTLELGDSALYLCASSFAGASTYEQYFGPGTRLTVT.

This clone was recorded only once. This sample includes further DNA sequences coding for the same CDR3. This sequence joins TRBV30 and TRBJ2-7; tentative D call: TRBD2 (5 bases). The CDR3 covers 12 residues. Trimming removed 0 bases at V and 4 bases at J, with 7 bases between. Germline V CDR1 and CDR2: GTSNPN, SVGIG (reference sequence). CDR3 protein: CAWSVSGYEQYF. As DNA, the CDR3 is TGTGCCTGGAGTGTATCGGGGTACGAGCAGTACTTC.

Concerning this clone itself: The same CDR3 is also encoded by other DNA sequences in this sample. The chain joins TRBV5-1 to TRBJ1-1; D is ambiguous. Germline CDR1 reads SGHRS; CDR2 reads YFSETQ. The CDR3 is 13 residues long. Trimming pared 2 bases from V and 2 bases from J, leaving 7 bases between. The CDR3: CASSFDGNTEAFF. Written as DNA, the CDR3 is TGCGCCAGCAGCTTCGACGGAAACACTGAAGCTTTCTTT.